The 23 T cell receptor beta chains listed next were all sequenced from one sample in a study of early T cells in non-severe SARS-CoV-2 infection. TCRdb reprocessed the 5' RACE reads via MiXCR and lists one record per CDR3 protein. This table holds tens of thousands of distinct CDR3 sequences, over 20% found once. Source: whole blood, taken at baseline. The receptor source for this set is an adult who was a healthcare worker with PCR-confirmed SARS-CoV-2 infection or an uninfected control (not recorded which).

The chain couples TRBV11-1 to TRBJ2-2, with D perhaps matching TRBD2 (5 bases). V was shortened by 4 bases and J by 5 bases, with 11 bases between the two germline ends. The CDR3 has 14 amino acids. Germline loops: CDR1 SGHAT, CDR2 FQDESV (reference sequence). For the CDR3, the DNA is TGTGCCAGCAGCTCAACCCGGAGGACCGGGGAGCTGTTTTTT. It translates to CASSSTRRTGELFF.

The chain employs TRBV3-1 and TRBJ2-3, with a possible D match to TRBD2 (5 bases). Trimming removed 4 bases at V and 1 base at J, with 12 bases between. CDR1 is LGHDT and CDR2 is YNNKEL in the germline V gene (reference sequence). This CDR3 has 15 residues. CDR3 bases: TGTGCCAGCAGCCCGTTTGCGGGCCGCACAGATACGCAGTATTTT. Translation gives CASSPFAGRTDTQYF.

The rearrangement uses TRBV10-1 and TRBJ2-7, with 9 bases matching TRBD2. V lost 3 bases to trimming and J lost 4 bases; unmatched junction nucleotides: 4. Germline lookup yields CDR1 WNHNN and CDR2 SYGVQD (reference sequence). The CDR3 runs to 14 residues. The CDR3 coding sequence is TGCGCCAGCAGTGAACTAGCGGGTCCTTACGAGCAGTACTTC. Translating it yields CASSELAGPYEQYF.

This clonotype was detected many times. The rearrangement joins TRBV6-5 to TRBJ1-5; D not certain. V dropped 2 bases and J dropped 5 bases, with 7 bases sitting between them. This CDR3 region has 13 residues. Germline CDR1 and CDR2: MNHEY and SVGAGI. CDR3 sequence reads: CASSYMGDQPQHF. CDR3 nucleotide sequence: TGTGCCAGCAGTTACATGGGCGATCAGCCCCAGCATTTT.

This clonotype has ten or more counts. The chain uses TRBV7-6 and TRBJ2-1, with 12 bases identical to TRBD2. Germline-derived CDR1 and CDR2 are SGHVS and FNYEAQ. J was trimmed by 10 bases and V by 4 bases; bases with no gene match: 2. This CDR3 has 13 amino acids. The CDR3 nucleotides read TGTGCCAGCAGCTCGGGACTAGCGGGCGAGCAGTTCTTC. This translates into CASSSGLAGEQFF.

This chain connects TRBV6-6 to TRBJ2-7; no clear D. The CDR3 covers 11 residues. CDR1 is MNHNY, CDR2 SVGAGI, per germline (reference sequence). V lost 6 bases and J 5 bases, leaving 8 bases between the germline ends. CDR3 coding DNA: TGTGCCAGCAGCCACGTTAACGAGCAGTACTTC. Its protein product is CASSHVNEQYF.

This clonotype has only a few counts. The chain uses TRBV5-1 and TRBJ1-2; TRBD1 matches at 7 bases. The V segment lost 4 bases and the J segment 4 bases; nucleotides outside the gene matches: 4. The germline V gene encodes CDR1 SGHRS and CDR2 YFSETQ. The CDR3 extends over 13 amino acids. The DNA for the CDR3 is TGCGCCAGCAGCCCACAGGGGACCTATGGCTACACCTTC. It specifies CASSPQGTYGYTF.

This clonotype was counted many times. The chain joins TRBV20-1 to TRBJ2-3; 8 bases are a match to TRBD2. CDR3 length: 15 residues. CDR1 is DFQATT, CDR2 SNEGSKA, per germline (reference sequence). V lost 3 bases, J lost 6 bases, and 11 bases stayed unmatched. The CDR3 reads CSASSSGGSRDTQYF. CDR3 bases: TGCAGTGCTAGTTCAAGCGGGGGATCCAGGGATACGCAGTATTTT.

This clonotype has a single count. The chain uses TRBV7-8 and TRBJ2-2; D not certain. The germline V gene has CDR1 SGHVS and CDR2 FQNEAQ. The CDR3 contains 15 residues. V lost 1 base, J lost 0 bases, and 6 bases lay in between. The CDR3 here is CASSLDGPNTGELFF. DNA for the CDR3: TGTGCCAGCAGCTTAGACGGGCCGAACACCGGGGAGCTGTTTTTT.

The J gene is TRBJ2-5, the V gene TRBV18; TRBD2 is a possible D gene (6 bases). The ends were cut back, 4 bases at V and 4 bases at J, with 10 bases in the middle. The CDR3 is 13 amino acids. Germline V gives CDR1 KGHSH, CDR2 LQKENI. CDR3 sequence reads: CASSRGTGETQYF. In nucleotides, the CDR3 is TGTGCCAGCTCACGGGGGACTGGAGAGACCCAGTACTTC.

The CDR3 spells CASAWDRIETGELFF. CDR3 nucleotide sequence: TGTGCCAGCGCCTGGGACAGGATCGAAACCGGGGAGCTGTTTTTT. The chain carries TRBV2 and TRBJ2-2; 8 bases align to TRBD1. The CDR3 sequence is 15 residues long. The J segment lost 5 bases and the V segment lost 8 bases, leaving 10 bases of the junction unmatched. Germline values: CDR1 SNHLY, CDR2 FYNNEI.

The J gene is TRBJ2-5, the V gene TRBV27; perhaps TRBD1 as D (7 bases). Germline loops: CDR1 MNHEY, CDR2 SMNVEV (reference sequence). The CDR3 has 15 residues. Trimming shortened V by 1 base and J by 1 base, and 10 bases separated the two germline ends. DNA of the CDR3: TGTGCCAGCAGTTTATGGGGGGACAGCCAAGAGACCCAGTACTTC. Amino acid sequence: CASSLWGDSQETQYF.

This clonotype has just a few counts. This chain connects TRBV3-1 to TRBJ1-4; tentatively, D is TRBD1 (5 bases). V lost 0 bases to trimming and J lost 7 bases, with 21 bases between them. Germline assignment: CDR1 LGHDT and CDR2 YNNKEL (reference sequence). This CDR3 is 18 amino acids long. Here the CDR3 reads CASSQDTITGQGGEKLFF. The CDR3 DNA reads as TGTGCCAGCAGCCAAGATACTATTACCGGACAAGGAGGTGAAAAACTGTTTTTT.

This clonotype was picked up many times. This chain's CDR3 is CAISQLGGRKFDTEAFF. The CDR3 nucleotides read TGTGCCATCTCGCAGCTTGGGGGCCGGAAGTTCGACACTGAAGCTTTCTTT. The chain carries TRBV5-4 and TRBJ1-1; the D gene is possibly TRBD1 (6 bases). The CDR3 extends over 17 amino acids. CDR1 is SGHNT, CDR2 YYREEE, per germline (reference sequence). V was cut by 9 bases and J by 3 bases, with 27 bases left in between.

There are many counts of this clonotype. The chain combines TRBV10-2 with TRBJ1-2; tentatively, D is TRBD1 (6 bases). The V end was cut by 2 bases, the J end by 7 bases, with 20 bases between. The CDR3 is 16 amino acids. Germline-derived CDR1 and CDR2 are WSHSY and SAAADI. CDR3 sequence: CASSEAGHLRGGGYTF. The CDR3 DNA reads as TGCGCCAGCAGTGAGGCGGGACATCTAAGAGGTGGTGGCTACACCTTC.

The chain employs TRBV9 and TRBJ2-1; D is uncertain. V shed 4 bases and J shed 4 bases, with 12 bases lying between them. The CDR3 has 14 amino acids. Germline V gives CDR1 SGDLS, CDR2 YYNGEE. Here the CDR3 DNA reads TGTGCCAGCAGCCCCTGGGATCTTTACAATGAGCAGTTCTTC. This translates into CASSPWDLYNEQFF.

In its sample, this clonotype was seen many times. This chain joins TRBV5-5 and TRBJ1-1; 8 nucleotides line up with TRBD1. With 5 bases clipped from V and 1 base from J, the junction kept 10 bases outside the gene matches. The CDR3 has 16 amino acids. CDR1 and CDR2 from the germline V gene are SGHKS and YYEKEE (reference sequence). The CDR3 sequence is CASRPDRGGKNTEAFF. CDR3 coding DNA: TGTGCCAGCAGACCCGACAGGGGAGGAAAGAACACTGAAGCTTTCTTT.

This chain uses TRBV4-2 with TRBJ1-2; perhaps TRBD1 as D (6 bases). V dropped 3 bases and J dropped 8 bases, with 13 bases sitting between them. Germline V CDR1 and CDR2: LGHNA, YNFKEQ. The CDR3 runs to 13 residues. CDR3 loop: CASSQDAGEGYTF. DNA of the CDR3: TGTGCCAGCAGCCAGGACGCAGGGGAAGGCTACACCTTC.

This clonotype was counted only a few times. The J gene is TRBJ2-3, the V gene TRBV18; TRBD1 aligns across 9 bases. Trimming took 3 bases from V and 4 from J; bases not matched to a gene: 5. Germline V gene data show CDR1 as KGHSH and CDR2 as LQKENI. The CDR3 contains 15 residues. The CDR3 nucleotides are TGTGCCAGCTCACCGGGACAGGGAACTTCAGATACGCAGTATTTT. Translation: CASSPGQGTSDTQYF.

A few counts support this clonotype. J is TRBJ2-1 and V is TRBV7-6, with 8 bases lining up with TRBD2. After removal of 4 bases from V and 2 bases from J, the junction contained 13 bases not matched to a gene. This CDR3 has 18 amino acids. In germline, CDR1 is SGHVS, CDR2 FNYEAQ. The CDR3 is CASSSTPSGGVTYNEQFF. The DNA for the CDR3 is TGTGCCAGCAGCTCAACCCCGAGCGGGGGTGTCACCTACAATGAGCAGTTCTTC.

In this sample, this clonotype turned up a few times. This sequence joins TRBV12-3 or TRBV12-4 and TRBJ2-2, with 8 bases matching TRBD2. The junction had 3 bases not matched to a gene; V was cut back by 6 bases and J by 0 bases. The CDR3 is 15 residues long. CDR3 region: CASRETSANTGELFF. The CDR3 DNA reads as TGTGCCAGCAGGGAGACTAGCGCGAACACCGGGGAGCTGTTTTTT.

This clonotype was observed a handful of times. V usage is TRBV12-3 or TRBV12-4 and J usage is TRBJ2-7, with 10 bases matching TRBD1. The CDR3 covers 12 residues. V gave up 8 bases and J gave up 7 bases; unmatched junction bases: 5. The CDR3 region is CASGQGGLEQYF. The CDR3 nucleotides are TGTGCCAGCGGACAGGGGGGCCTGGAGCAGTACTTC.

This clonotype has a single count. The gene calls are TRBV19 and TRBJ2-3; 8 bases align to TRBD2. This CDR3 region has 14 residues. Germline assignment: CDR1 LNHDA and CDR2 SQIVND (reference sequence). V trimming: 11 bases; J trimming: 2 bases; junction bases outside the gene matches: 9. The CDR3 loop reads CASTPGGTTDTQYF. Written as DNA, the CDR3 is TGTGCCTCAACTCCGGGGGGGACCACAGATACGCAGTATTTT.